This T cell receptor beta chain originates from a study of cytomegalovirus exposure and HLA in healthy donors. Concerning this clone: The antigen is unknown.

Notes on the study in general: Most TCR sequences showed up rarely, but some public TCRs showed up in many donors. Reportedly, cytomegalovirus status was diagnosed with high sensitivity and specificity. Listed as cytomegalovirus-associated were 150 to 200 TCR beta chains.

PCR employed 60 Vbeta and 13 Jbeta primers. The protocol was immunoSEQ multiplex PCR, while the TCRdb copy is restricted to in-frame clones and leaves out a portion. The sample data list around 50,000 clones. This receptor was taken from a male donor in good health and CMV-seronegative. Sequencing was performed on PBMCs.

The CDR3 protein is CASSQDYLSVIGTGTLEQYF. DNA of the CDR3: TGTGCCAGCAGCCAAGATTATTTAAGTGTCATAGGGACAGGGACCCTCGAGCAGTACTTC. J is TRBJ2-7 and V is TRBV4-2; TRBD1 matches 9 bases. The CDR3 length is 20 residues. Germline loops: CDR1 LGHNA, CDR2 YNFKEQ. V lost 0 bases to trimming and J lost 6 bases; unmatched junction nucleotides: 21.